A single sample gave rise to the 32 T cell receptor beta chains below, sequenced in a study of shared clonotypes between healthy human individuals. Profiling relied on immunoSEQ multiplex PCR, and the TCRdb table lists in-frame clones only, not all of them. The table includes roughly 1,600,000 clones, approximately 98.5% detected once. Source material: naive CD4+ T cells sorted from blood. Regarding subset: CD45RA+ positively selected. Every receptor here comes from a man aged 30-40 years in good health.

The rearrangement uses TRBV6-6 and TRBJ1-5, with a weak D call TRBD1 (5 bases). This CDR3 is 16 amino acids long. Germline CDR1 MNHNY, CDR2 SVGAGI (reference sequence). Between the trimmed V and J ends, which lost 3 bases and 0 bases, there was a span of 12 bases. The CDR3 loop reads CASSYQGQYSNQPQHF. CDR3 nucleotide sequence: TGTGCCAGCAGTTATCAGGGTCAATATAGCAATCAGCCCCAGCATTTT.

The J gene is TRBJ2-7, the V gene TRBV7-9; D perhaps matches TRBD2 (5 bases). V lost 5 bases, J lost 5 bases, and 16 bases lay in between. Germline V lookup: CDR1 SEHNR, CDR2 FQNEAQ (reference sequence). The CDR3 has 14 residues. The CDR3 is CASSVAGNNNEQYF. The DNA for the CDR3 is TGTGCCAGCAGCGTCGCCGGGAACAATAACGAGCAGTACTTC.

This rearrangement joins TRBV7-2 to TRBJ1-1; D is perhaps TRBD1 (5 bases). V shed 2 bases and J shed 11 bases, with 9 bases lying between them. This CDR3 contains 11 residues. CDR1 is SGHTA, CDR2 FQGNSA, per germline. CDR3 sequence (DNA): TGTGCCAGCAGCTTATGGGGGGACGCTTTCTTT. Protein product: CASSLWGDAFF.

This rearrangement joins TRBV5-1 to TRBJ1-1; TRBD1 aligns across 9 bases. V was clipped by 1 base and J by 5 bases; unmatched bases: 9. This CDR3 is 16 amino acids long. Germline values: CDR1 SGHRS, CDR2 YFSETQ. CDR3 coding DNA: TGCGCCAGCAGCTTGCACAGGGGGCGCGGGGTGACTGAAGCTTTCTTT. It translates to CASSLHRGRGVTEAFF.

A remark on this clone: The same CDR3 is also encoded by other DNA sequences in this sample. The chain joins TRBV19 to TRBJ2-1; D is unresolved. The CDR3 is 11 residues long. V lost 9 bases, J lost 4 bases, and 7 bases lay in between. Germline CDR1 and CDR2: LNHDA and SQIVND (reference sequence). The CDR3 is CASSRYNEQFF. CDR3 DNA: TGTGCCAGCTCACGATACAATGAGCAGTTCTTC.

CDR3 protein: CASSLDWGQSYEQYF. In DNA, the CDR3 is TGTGCCAGCAGCTTAGATTGGGGACAGTCCTACGAGCAGTACTTC. The chain joins TRBV7-2 to TRBJ2-7, with 7 bases lining up with TRBD1. The J segment lost 1 base and the V segment lost 1 base, leaving 4 bases of the junction unmatched. Germline V gene lookup returns CDR1 SGHTA and CDR2 FQGNSA. CDR3 length: 15 amino acids.

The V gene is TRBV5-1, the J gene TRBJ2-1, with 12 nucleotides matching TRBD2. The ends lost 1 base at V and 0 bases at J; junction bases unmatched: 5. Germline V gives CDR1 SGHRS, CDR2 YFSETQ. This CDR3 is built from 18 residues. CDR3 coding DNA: TGCGCCAGCAGCTTGTTTCCGACTAGCGGGGGCTCCTACAATGAGCAGTTCTTC. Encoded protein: CASSLFPTSGGSYNEQFF.

CDR3 residues: CASSVGSSSLRGEQFF. The DNA of the CDR3 is TGTGCCAGCAGCGTAGGGAGCAGCTCGTTAAGAGGTGAGCAGTTCTTC. V is TRBV9 and J is TRBJ2-1; D unclear. There are 16 residues in the CDR3. The V gene's germline CDR1 is SGDLS and CDR2 YYNGEE. The ends were cut back, 0 bases at V and 9 bases at J, with 19 bases in the middle.

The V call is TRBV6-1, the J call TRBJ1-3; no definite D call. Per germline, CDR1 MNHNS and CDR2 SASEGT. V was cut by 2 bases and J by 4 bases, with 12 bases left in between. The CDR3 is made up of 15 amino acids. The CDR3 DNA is TGTGCCAGCAGTGAATTTCCACAATCGGGAAACACCATATATTTT. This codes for CASSEFPQSGNTIYF.

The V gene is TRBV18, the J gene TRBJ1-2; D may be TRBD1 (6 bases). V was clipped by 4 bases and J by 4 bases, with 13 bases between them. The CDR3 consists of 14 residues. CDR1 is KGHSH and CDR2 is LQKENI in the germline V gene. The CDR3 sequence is CASSRQDSAYGYTF. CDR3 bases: TGTGCCAGCTCACGTCAGGACAGTGCCTATGGCTACACCTTC.

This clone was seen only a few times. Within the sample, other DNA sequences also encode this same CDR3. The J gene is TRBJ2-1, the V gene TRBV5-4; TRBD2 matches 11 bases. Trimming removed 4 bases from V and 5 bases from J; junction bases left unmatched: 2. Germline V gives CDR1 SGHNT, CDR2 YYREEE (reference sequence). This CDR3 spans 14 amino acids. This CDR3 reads CASSPGLADNEQFF. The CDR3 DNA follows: TGTGCCAGCAGCCCGGGACTAGCGGACAATGAGCAGTTCTTC.

Here the CDR3 DNA reads TGTGCCACCAGCAGAGGATCTTCCGGGGCCAATAGCAATCAGCCCCAGCATTTT. It codes for CATSRGSSGANSNQPQHF. The chain couples TRBV15 to TRBJ1-5; possible D gene TRBD1, 5 bases. Germline V gene lookup returns CDR1 LNHNV and CDR2 YYDKDF (reference sequence). V lost 1 base, J lost 0 bases, and 16 bases lay in between. CDR3 length: 18 amino acids.

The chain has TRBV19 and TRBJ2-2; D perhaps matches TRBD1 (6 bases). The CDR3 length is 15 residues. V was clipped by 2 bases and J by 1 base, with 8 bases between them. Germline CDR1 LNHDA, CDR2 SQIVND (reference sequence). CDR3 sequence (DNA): TGTGCCAGTAGTATAAAAGGGGGGAACACCGGGGAGCTGTTTTTT. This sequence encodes CASSIKGGNTGELFF. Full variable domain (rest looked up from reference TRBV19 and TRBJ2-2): DGGITQSPKYLFRKEGQNVTLSCEQNLNHDAMYWYRQDPGQGLRLIYYSQIVNDFQKGDIAEGYSVSREKKESFPLTVTSAQKNPTAFYLCASSIKGGNTGELFFGEGSRLTVL.

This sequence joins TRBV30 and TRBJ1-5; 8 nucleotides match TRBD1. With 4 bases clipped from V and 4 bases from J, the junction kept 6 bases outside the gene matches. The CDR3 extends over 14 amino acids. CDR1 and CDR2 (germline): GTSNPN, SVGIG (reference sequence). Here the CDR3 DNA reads TGTGCCTGGATTCCGACAGGGGAAAATCAGCCCCAGCATTTT. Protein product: CAWIPTGENQPQHF.

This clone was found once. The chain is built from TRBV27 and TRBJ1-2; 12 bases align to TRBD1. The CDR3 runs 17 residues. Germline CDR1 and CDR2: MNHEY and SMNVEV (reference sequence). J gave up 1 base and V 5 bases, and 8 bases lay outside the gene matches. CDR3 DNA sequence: TGTGCCAGCAGTCCGGTCGGGACAGGGGGCTTTAACTATGGCTACACCTTC. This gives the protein CASSPVGTGGFNYGYTF.

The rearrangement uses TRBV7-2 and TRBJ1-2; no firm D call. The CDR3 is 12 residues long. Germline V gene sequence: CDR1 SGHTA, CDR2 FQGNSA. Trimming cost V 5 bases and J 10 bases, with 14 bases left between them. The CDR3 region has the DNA TGTGCCAGCAGCCCGCCTTTTGGGTCCTACACCTTC. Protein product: CASSPPFGSYTF.

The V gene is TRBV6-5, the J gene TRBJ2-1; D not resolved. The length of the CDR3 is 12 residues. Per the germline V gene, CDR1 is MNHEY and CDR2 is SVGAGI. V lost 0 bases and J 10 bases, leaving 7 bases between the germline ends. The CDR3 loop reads CASSYSIGEQFF. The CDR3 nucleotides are TGTGCCAGCAGTTACTCGATTGGCGAGCAGTTCTTC.

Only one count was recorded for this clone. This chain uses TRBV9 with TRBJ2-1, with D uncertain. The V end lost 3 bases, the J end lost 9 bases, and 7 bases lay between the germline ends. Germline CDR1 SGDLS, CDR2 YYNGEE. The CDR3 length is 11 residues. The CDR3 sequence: CASSDSSEQFF. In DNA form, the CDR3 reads TGTGCCAGCAGCGACTCCAGTGAGCAGTTCTTC.

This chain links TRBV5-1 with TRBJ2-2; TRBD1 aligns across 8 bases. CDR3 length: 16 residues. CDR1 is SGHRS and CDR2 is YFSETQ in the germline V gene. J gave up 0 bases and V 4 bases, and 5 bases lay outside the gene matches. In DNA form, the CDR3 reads TGCGCCAGCAGCAAAGAGACAGGGGCGAACACCGGGGAGCTGTTTTTT. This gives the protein CASSKETGANTGELFF.

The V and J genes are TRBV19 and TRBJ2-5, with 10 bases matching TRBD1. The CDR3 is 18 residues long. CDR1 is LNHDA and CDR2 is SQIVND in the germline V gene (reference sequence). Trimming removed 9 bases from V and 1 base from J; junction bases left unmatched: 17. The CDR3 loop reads CASRRMGRGQGVQETQYF. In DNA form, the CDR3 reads TGTGCCAGCAGGAGGATGGGTCGTGGACAGGGGGTCCAAGAGACCCAGTACTTC. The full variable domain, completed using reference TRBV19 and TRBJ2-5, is DGGITQSPKYLFRKEGQNVTLSCEQNLNHDAMYWYRQDPGQGLRLIYYSQIVNDFQKGDIAEGYSVSREKKESFPLTVTSAQKNPTAFYLCASRRMGRGQGVQETQYFGPGTRLLVL.

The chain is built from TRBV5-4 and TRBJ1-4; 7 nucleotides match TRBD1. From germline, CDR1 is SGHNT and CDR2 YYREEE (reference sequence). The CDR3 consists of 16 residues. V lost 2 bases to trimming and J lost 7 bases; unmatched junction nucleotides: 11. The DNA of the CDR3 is TGTGCCAGCAGCTTAATGAAACAGGGGTCACTTGAAAAACTGTTTTTT. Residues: CASSLMKQGSLEKLFF.

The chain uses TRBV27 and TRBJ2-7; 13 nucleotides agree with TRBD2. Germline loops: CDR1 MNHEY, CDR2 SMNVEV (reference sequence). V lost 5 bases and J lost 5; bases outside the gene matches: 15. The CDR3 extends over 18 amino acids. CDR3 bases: TGTGCCAGCAGTCCGGCGGGGACTAGCGGGATTCTGTCCCACGAGCAGTACTTC. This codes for CASSPAGTSGILSHEQYF.

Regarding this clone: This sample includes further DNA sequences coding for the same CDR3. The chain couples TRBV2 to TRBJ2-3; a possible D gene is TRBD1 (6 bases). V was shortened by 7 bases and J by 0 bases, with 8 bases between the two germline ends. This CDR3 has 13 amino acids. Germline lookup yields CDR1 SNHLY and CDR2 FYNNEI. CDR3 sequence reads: CASKDSSTDTQYF. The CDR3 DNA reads TGTGCCAGCAAGGACAGCAGCACAGATACGCAGTATTTT.

CDR3 nucleotide sequence: TGTGCCAGCAGCTTACAGCCAGGGGGCGATGAAAAACTGTTTTTT. This encodes CASSLQPGGDEKLFF. The chain recombines TRBV11-2 with TRBJ1-4; 8 bases are a match to TRBD1. In germline, CDR1 is SGHAT, CDR2 FQNNGV. Trimming at V came to 2 bases and at J to 6 bases, leaving 5 bases not matched to a gene. CDR3 size: 15 residues.

This CDR3 is CASSNGWQENYEQYF. The DNA for the CDR3 is TGTGCCAGCAGTAACGGGTGGCAGGAGAACTACGAGCAGTACTTC. The J gene is TRBJ2-7, the V gene TRBV6-5; D unresolved. Between the trimmed V and J ends, which lost 5 bases and 3 bases, there was a span of 17 bases. The germline CDR1 and CDR2 sequences are MNHEY and SVGAGI. The CDR3 runs to 15 residues.

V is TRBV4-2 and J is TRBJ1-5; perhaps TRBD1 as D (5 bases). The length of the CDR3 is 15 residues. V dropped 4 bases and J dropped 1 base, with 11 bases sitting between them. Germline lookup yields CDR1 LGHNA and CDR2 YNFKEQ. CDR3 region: CASSLGTASNQPQHF. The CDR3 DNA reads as TGTGCCAGCAGCCTCGGGACGGCAAGCAATCAGCCCCAGCATTTT.

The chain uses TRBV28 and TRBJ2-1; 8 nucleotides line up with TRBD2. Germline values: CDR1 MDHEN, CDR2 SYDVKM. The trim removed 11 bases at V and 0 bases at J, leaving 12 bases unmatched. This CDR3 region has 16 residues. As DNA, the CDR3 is TGTGCCCATCAAAGGGCTAGCGGGTCCTCCTACAATGAGCAGTTCTTC. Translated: CAHQRASGSSYNEQFF.

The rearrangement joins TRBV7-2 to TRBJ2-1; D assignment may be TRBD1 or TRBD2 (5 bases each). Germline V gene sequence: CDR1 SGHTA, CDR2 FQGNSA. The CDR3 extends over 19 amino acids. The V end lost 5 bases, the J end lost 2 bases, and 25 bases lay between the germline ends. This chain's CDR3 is CASSPTRGLGDVPYNEQFF. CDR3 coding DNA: TGTGCCAGCAGCCCGACCAGAGGTTTGGGGGACGTACCCTACAATGAGCAGTTCTTC. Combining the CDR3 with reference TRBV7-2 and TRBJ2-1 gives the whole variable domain GAGVSQSPSNKVTEKGKDVELRCDPISGHTALYWYRQSLGQGLEFLIYFQGNSAPDKSGLPSDRFSAERTGGSVSTLTIQRTQQEDSAVYLCASSPTRGLGDVPYNEQFFGPGTRLTVL.

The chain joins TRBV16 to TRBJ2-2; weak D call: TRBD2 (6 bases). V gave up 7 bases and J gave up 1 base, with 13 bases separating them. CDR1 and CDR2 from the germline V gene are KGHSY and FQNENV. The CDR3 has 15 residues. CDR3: CASTGDRGNTGELFF. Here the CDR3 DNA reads TGTGCCAGCACGGGGGACCGAGGGAACACCGGGGAGCTGTTTTTT.

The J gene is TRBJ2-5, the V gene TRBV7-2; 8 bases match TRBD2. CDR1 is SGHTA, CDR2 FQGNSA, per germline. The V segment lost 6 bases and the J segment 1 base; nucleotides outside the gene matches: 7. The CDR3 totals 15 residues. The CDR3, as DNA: TGTGCCAGCAGGAAGGGACTAGTCGTCCAAGAGACCCAGTACTTC. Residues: CASRKGLVVQETQYF.

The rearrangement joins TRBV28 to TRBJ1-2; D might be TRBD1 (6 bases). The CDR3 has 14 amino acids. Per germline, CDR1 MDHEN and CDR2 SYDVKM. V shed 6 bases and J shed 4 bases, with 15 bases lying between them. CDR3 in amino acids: CASSLHRETYGYTF. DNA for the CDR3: TGTGCCAGCAGCCTACACAGGGAGACCTATGGCTACACCTTC.

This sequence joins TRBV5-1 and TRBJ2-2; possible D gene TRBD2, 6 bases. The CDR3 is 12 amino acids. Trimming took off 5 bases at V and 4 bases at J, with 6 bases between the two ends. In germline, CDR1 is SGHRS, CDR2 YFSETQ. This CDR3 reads CASREGTGELFF. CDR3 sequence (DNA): TGCGCCAGCAGGGAGGGCACCGGGGAGCTGTTTTTT. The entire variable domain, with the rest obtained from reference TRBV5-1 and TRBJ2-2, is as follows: KAGVTQTPRYLIKTRGQQVTLSCSPISGHRSVSWYQQTPGQGLQFLFEYFSETQRNKGNFPGRFSGRQFSNSRSEMNVSTLELGDSALYLCASREGTGELFFGEGSRLTVL.